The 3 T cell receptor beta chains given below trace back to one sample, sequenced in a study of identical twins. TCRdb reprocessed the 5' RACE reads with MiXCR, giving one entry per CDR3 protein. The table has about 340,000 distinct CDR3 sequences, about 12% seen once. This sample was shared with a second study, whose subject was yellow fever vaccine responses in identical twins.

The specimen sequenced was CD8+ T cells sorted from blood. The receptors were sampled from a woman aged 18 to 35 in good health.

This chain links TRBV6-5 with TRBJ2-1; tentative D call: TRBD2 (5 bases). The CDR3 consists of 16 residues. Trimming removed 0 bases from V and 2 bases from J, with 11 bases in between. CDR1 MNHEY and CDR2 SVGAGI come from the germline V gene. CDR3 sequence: CASSYSEGFTYNEQFF. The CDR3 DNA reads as TGTGCCAGCAGTTACTCCGAGGGTTTCACCTACAATGAGCAGTTCTTC.

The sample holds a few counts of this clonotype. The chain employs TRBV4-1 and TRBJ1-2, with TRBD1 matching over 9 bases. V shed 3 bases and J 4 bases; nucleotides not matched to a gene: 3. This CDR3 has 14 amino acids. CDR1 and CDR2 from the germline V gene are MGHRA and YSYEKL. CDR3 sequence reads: CASSQGQGGYGYTF. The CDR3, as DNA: TGCGCCAGCAGCCAGGGACAGGGTGGCTATGGCTACACCTTC.

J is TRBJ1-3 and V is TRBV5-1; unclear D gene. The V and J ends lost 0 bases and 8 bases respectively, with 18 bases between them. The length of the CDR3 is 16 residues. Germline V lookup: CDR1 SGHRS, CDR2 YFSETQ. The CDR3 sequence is CASSLANQAERDTIYF. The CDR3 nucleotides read TGCGCCAGCAGCTTGGCCAATCAGGCTGAAAGGGACACCATATATTTT.